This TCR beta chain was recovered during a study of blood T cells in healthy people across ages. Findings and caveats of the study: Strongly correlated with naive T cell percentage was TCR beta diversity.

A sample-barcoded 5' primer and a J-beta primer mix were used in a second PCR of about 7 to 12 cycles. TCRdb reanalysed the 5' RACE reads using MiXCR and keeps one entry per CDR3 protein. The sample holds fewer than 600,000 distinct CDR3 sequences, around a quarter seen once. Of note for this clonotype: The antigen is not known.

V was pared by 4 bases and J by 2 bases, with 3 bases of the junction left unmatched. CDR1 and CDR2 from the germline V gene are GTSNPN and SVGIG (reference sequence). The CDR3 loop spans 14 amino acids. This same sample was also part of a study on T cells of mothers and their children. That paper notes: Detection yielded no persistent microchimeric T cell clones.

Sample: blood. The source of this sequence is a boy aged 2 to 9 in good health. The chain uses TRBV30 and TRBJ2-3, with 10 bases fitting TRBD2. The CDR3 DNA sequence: TGTGCCTGGACTAGCGGGGGTTACACAGATACGCAGTATTTT. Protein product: CAWTSGGYTDTQYF.